These 21 T cell receptor beta chains originate from one sample sequenced in a study of read filtering for tumor transcriptome and immune sequencing. The library was built from about 400 ng RNA with molecular barcoded adaptors for alpha/delta and beta/gamma chains. TCRdb processed the reads anew with MiXCR; each CDR3 protein has one entry. Among 90,000 to 95,000 distinct CDR3 sequences listed, 20% to 25% were seen once. The sample was a population of CD138-negative cells sorted from bone marrow. The receptors were sampled from a donor over 35 with multiple myeloma.

This clonotype was picked up many times. The V gene is TRBV7-9, the J gene TRBJ2-1; no definite D call. V was clipped by 5 bases and J by 9 bases, with 11 bases between them. CDR1 is SEHNR and CDR2 is FQNEAQ in the germline V gene (reference sequence). The CDR3 is made up of 12 amino acids. The CDR3, as DNA: TGTGCCAGCAGCCCCGGGCCAGGTGAGCAGTTCTTC. It is translated as CASSPGPGEQFF.

V usage is TRBV6-1 and J usage is TRBJ2-1, with 15 bases fitting TRBD2. Germline assignment: CDR1 MNHNS and CDR2 SASEGT. After removal of 4 bases from V and 6 bases from J, the junction contained 1 base not matched to a gene. The CDR3 spans 15 residues. This CDR3 is CASSGGLAGGNEQFF. CDR3 nucleotides: TGTGCCAGCAGTGGGGGACTAGCGGGGGGCAATGAGCAGTTCTTC.

On this clonotype itself: A much larger clone differs from this one at a single base, so this may be a read error. The V call is TRBV2, the J call TRBJ1-1; D possibly corresponds to TRBD1 (6 bases). Deletions cut 8 bases from V and 0 bases from J, with 19 bases between. CDR1 is SNHLY and CDR2 is FYNNEI in the germline V gene. CDR3 size: 16 residues. The CDR3 coding sequence is TGTGCCAGCGGTACTCCGGGACACCGGTTGAACACTGAAGCTTTCTTT. Translation: CASGTPGHRLNTEAFF. The full variable domain, rest sourced from reference TRBV2 and TRBJ1-1, is EPEVTQTPSHQVTQMGQEVILRCVPISNHLYFYWYRQILGQKVEFLVSFYNNEISEKSEIFDDQFSVERPDGSNFTLKIRSTKLEDSAMYFCASGTPGHRLNTEAFFGQGTRLTVV.

A remark on this clonotype: This sequence may be a read error, since a much larger clone differs from it by one base. The conserved phenylalanine or tryptophan normally closing the CDR3 is absent here, so this likely arose from a read error. This chain connects TRBV6-5 to TRBJ2-6; D gene unclear. Germline CDR1 reads MNHEY; CDR2 reads SVGAGI. The V end lost 6 bases, the J end lost 0 bases, and 9 bases lay between the germline ends. This CDR3 has 15 amino acids. The CDR3 reads CASRGLSSGANVLTL. The CDR3 DNA follows: TGTGCCAGCAGGGGCTTGTCCTCTGGGGCCAACGTCCTGACTCTC.

This clonotype was seen a few times. This chain joins TRBV5-1 and TRBJ2-7; no firm D call. The V end was cut by 2 bases, the J end by 2 bases, with 11 bases between. The germline CDR1 and CDR2 sequences are SGHRS and YFSETQ. The CDR3 runs to 14 residues. CDR3 bases: TGCGCCAGCAGCTTCAGCGCCCCGGCCTACGAGCAGTACTTC. Translated: CASSFSAPAYEQYF.

The count of this clonotype is one. This may arise from a read error, as a much more abundant clone is one base away. V and J are TRBV5-5 and TRBJ2-7; D call uncertain. V was clipped by 4 bases and J by 5 bases, with 10 bases between them. CDR1 is SGHKS and CDR2 is YYEKEE in the germline V gene (reference sequence). The CDR3 length is 12 residues. This CDR3 is CASSQASNEQYF. CDR3 sequence (DNA): TGTGCCAGCAGCCAGGCCAGCAACGAGCAGTACTTC.

The CDR3 DNA follows: TGCGCCAGCAGTCTCTCTCTCGGCGGGATCTACGAGCAGTACTTC. Amino acid sequence: CASSLSLGGIYEQYF. V and J are TRBV23-1 and TRBJ2-7, with D possibly TRBD2 on 6 matching bases. TRBV23-1 is designated an ORF whose function remains uncertain. This CDR3 has 15 amino acids. The V end was cut by 4 bases, the J end by 3 bases, with 16 bases between.

The chain couples TRBV7-9 to TRBJ1-1; 11 nucleotides agree with TRBD1. Germline loops: CDR1 SEHNR, CDR2 FQNEAQ (reference sequence). The CDR3 runs to 14 residues. The ends lost 8 bases at V and 12 bases at J; junction bases unmatched: 14. CDR3 in amino acids: CASGNGPGQGVPFF. The CDR3 DNA sequence: TGTGCCAGCGGCAACGGACCGGGACAGGGGGTACCTTTCTTT.

This clonotype is categorized as medium-sized. The chain is built from TRBV5-6 and TRBJ2-1; TRBD2 matches 9 bases. In germline, CDR1 is SGHDT, CDR2 YYEEEE. The CDR3 sequence is 15 residues long. With 3 bases clipped from V and 7 bases from J, the junction kept 8 bases outside the gene matches. As DNA, the CDR3 is TGTGCCAGCAGCTGGCTCAGCGGGGGGCGTAATGAGCAGTTCTTC. It is translated as CASSWLSGGRNEQFF. Variable domain in full (rest from reference TRBV5-6 and TRBJ2-1): DAGVTQSPTHLIKTRGQQVTLRCSPKSGHDTVSWYQQALGQGPQFIFQYYEEEERQRGNFPDRFSGHQFPNYSSELNVNALLLGDSALYLCASSWLSGGRNEQFFGPGTRLTVL.

In this sample, this clonotype turned up many times. This chain links TRBV2 with TRBJ2-5, with D tentatively TRBD1 (6 bases). The CDR3 extends over 17 amino acids. Germline-derived CDR1 and CDR2 are SNHLY and FYNNEI. V was cut by 5 bases and J by 7 bases, with 26 bases left in between. CDR3 loop: CASSILTGSSSKGTQYF. The DNA for the CDR3 is TGTGCCAGCAGTATCCTTACAGGGAGCTCGTCGAAGGGGACCCAGTACTTC.

Ten or more counts support this clonotype. This rearrangement joins TRBV19 to TRBJ2-1, with TRBD2 identical over 12 bases. Germline V gene sequence: CDR1 LNHDA, CDR2 SQIVND (reference sequence). The CDR3 is made up of 15 amino acids. J lost 4 bases, V lost 6 bases, and 4 bases had no gene match. As DNA, the CDR3 is TGTGCCAGTAGGTTACTAGCGGGGGGATACAATGAGCAGTTCTTC. It specifies CASRLLAGGYNEQFF.

In its sample, this clonotype was seen many times. The genes are TRBV4-1 and TRBJ1-2, with D uncertain. Germline CDR1 is MGHRA and CDR2 is YSYEKL. Trimming removed 0 bases from V and 5 bases from J, with 7 bases in between. The CDR3 runs 13 residues. The CDR3 DNA sequence: TGCGCCAGCAGCCAAGAGATTTATTATGGCTACACCTTC. Residues: CASSQEIYYGYTF.

This clonotype was counted ten times or more. The rearrangement joins TRBV28 to TRBJ2-1; TRBD2 aligns across 7 bases. Trimming took 4 bases from V and 7 from J; bases not matched to a gene: 10. Germline CDR1 reads MDHEN; CDR2 reads SYDVKM. The CDR3 spans 15 residues. Written as DNA, the CDR3 is TGTGCCAGCAGTTCCCTCAGGGAGGGGTCAAATGAGCAGTTCTTC. Translating gives CASSSLREGSNEQFF.

This clonotype came up many times. The chain employs TRBV18 and TRBJ2-3; tentative D call: TRBD1 (5 bases). There are 13 residues in the CDR3. Trimming took off 1 base at V and 5 bases at J, with 7 bases between the two ends. Germline lookup yields CDR1 KGHSH and CDR2 LQKENI. The CDR3 DNA sequence: TGTGCCAGCTCACCACAGGGGCGAGATACGCAGTATTTT. Translated, it gives CASSPQGRDTQYF.

This clonotype has a count of ten or more. V is TRBV7-9 and J is TRBJ2-1, with 7 bases matching TRBD2. The junction had 7 bases not matched to a gene; V was cut back by 4 bases and J by 7 bases. The CDR3 has 14 amino acids. Germline values: CDR1 SEHNR, CDR2 FQNEAQ (reference sequence). This CDR3 reads CASSSRRGGNEQFF. CDR3 in DNA: TGTGCCAGCAGCTCCCGTCGCGGGGGAAATGAGCAGTTCTTC.

This clonotype was counted at least ten times. The rearrangement uses TRBV7-2 and TRBJ1-5; D unclear. In germline, CDR1 is SGHTA, CDR2 FQGNSA. Trimming stripped 2 bases from V and 5 bases from J, with 10 bases between. This CDR3 spans 14 amino acids. CDR3 in amino acids: CASSLNRVDQPQHF. DNA for the CDR3: TGTGCCAGCAGCTTAAACCGGGTGGATCAGCCCCAGCATTTT.

This clonotype was counted ten times or more. The V and J genes are TRBV7-3 and TRBJ2-2, with D perhaps assigned TRBD1 or TRBD2 (5 bases each). This CDR3 contains 14 residues. CDR1 SGHTA and CDR2 FQGTGA come from the germline V gene. Trimming took off 5 bases at V and 4 bases at J, with 11 bases between the two ends. The CDR3 region is CASSPPGSTGELFF. The CDR3 nucleotides read TGTGCCAGCAGCCCTCCAGGGAGCACCGGGGAGCTGTTTTTT.

This clonotype was seen ten or more times. DNA of the CDR3: TGTGCCAGCAGCTTAGTGCGGCAGGCCTATAGCAATCAGCCCCAGCATTTT. It yields the protein CASSLVRQAYSNQPQHF. The rearrangement uses TRBV11-2 and TRBJ1-5; no clear D gene. The CDR3 is 17 residues long. From germline, CDR1 is SGHAT and CDR2 FQNNGV. Trimming shortened V by 1 base and J by 0 bases, and 13 bases separated the two germline ends.

This clonotype was picked up many times. The chain joins TRBV18 to TRBJ2-7; possibly TRBD1 or TRBD2 for D (7 bases each). Trimming pared 2 bases from V and 6 bases from J, leaving 23 bases between. CDR1 and CDR2 (germline): KGHSH, LQKENI. The CDR3 runs 17 residues. The CDR3 DNA is TGTGCCAGCTCACCAATCGGACTAGTAAAAACAGGGGTCGAGCAGTACTTC. Translating gives CASSPIGLVKTGVEQYF. Looking up the rest from reference TRBV18 and TRBJ2-7 gives the full variable domain: NAGVMQNPRHLVRRRGQEARLRCSPMKGHSHVYWYRQLPEEGLKFMVYLQKENIIDESGMPKERFSAEFPKEGPSILRIQQVVRGDSAAYFCASSPIGLVKTGVEQYFGPGTRLTVT.

In its sample, this clonotype was seen many times. The chain is built from TRBV29-1 and TRBJ2-3; D may be TRBD2 (6 bases). This CDR3 is 12 amino acids long. Germline CDR1 reads SQVTM; CDR2 reads ANQGSEA. Trimming pared 7 bases from V and 3 bases from J, leaving 11 bases between. In DNA, the CDR3 is TGCAGCGCATCTAGCGAAACAGATACGCAGTATTTT. It yields the protein CSASSETDTQYF.

This clonotype was picked up a small number of times. J is TRBJ2-4 and V is TRBV6-2 or TRBV6-3; D may correspond to TRBD1 or TRBD2 (5 bases each). This CDR3 has 14 amino acids. The germline V gene encodes CDR1 MNHEY and CDR2 SVGEGT. The ends were cut back, 6 bases at V and 9 bases at J, with 18 bases in the middle. CDR3 bases: TGTGCCAGCAGGACCGGGACGCTCCTTGGCATTCAGTACTTC. Protein product: CASRTGTLLGIQYF.